The 10 T cell receptor beta chains presented below share a single source sample, sequenced in a study of T-cell memory formation after mild COVID-19. TCRdb recomputed calls from the 5' RACE reads with MiXCR, one row per CDR3 protein. The sample yields 450,000 to 650,000 distinct CDR3 sequences, less than 25% seen once. The sample was PBMCs or a T cell subset sorted from them (not recorded which). The receptors here all came from an adult woman who had mild COVID-19 (a few samples of this study predate the infection). Cell type and time point are not known.

The V gene is TRBV10-3, the J gene TRBJ2-7, with 7 bases matching TRBD1. This CDR3 region has 15 residues. Germline V CDR1 and CDR2: ENHRY, SYGVKD. The V segment lost 2 bases and the J segment 0 bases; nucleotides outside the gene matches: 4. CDR3 DNA: TGTGCCATCAGTGAGCCCGGGACAGCCTCCTACGAGCAGTACTTC. Amino acids: CAISEPGTASYEQYF.

The chain uses TRBV29-1 and TRBJ2-1; possibly TRBD1 or TRBD2 for D (6 bases each). In germline, CDR1 is SQVTM, CDR2 ANQGSEA. The germline V and J ends were trimmed by 2 bases and 9 bases, with 20 bases remaining between them. The CDR3 is made up of 15 amino acids. CDR3 sequence reads: CSVEIVGGPPREQFF. CDR3 sequence (DNA): TGCAGCGTTGAAATCGTGGGGGGCCCCCCCCGTGAGCAGTTCTTC.

V gene TRBV5-1 combines with J gene TRBJ2-7; 14 nucleotides agree with TRBD2. The CDR3 sequence is 15 residues long. Losses at the gene ends were 4 bases for V and 5 bases for J; bases not matched to a gene: 5. Germline V CDR1 and CDR2: SGHRS, YFSETQ. The CDR3 nucleotides are TGCGCCAGCAGCGTGACTAGCGGGAGGGCCCACGAGCAGTACTTC. It is translated as CASSVTSGRAHEQYF.

This clonotype appeared a few times. This rearrangement joins TRBV12-3 or TRBV12-4 to TRBJ2-5; TRBD1 aligns across 10 bases. The CDR3 is 15 residues long. The V segment lost 5 bases and the J segment 4 bases; nucleotides outside the gene matches: 7. The DNA for the CDR3 is TGTGCCAGCAGTCCGGGACAGGGGAACGGAGAGACCCAGTACTTC. It is translated as CASSPGQGNGETQYF.

The chain has TRBV3-1 and TRBJ2-7; maybe TRBD2 (6 bases). Trimming removed 0 bases from V and 6 bases from J, with 9 bases in between. The length of the CDR3 is 13 residues. Looked up from germline, CDR1 is LGHDT and CDR2 is YNNKEL (reference sequence). The CDR3 protein is CASSQDGRSEQYF. The CDR3 bases are TGTGCCAGCAGCCAAGATGGGAGGAGCGAGCAGTACTTC.

V and J are TRBV6-4 and TRBJ2-1; possibly TRBD1 for D (5 bases). Per the germline V gene, CDR1 is MRHNA and CDR2 is SNTAGT. CDR3 size: 13 residues. V was trimmed by 0 bases and J by 7 bases, leaving 7 bases between them. The CDR3 spells CASSDSGLNEQFF. CDR3 nucleotides: TGTGCCAGCAGTGACTCGGGGCTGAATGAGCAGTTCTTC.

The chain carries TRBV6-2 or TRBV6-3 and TRBJ2-4; a possible D gene is TRBD2 (5 bases). V was clipped by 7 bases and J by 9 bases, with 25 bases between them. The CDR3 consists of 16 residues. CDR1 MNHEY and CDR2 SVGEGT come from the germline V gene. The CDR3 here is CASKNPGLAGSAIQYF. For the CDR3, the DNA is TGTGCCAGCAAGAATCCCGGGCTAGCTGGATCGGCCATTCAGTACTTC.

The V gene is TRBV5-1, the J gene TRBJ2-1, with a possible D match to TRBD1 (5 bases). Deletions cut 3 bases from V and 7 bases from J, with 8 bases between. CDR3 length: 12 amino acids. The germline V gene encodes CDR1 SGHRS and CDR2 YFSETQ. CDR3: CASSSPGNEQFF. CDR3 DNA: TGCGCCAGCAGCTCCCCAGGGAATGAGCAGTTCTTC. Full variable domain (rest looked up from reference TRBV5-1 and TRBJ2-1): KAGVTQTPRYLIKTRGQQVTLSCSPISGHRSVSWYQQTPGQGLQFLFEYFSETQRNKGNFPGRFSGRQFSNSRSEMNVSTLELGDSALYLCASSSPGNEQFFGPGTRLTVL.

This clonotype was observed a few times. This chain links TRBV11-1 with TRBJ1-4; 7 nucleotides line up with TRBD1. The V segment lost 0 bases and the J segment 3 bases; nucleotides outside the gene matches: 7. Germline CDR1 is SGHAT and CDR2 is FQDESV (reference sequence). The CDR3 has 17 residues. Here the CDR3 reads CASSLAATGQANEKLFF. CDR3 coding DNA: TGTGCCAGCAGCTTAGCGGCAACCGGACAGGCTAATGAAAAACTGTTTTTT. The full variable domain, in which reference TRBV11-1 and TRBJ1-4 provide the parts outside the CDR3, is EAEVAQSPRYKITEKSQAVAFWCDPISGHATLYWYRQILGQGPELLVQFQDESVVDDSQLPKDRFSAERLKGVDSTLKIQPAELGDSAMYLCASSLAATGQANEKLFFGSGTQLSVL.

V usage is TRBV3-1 and J usage is TRBJ1-2, with 7 bases fitting TRBD1. There are 12 residues in the CDR3. CDR1 and CDR2 (germline): LGHDT, YNNKEL (reference sequence). The J segment lost 7 bases and the V segment lost 6 bases, leaving 5 bases of the junction unmatched. CDR3 DNA sequence: TGTGCCAGCAGATCCGGGACAGCTGGCTACACCTTC. Translated: CASRSGTAGYTF.